The rows below give T cell receptor beta chains drawn from one sample of a study of cytomegalovirus exposure and HLA in healthy donors. The table came from immunoSEQ multiplex PCR; TCRdb's copy has only in-frame clones and leaves some out. The sample table includes about 50,000 clones. The sequencing sample was made of PBMCs. The receptor source for this set is an older woman in good health and CMV-seropositive. Each CDR3 is given with its conserved first and last residue. A D gene is named only where the DNA matches it firmly.

>TRBV28|TRBJ2-1|NA
CASPTGGDLYNEQFF
TGTGCCAGCCCCACGGGTGGTGACCTCTACAATGAGCAGTTCTTC
>TRBV28|TRBJ1-1|NA
CASSSLSGVGGAFF
TGTGCCAGCAGTTCTTTGTCAGGGGTGGGTGGAGCTTTCTTT
>TRBV5-1|TRBJ1-1|NA
CASSLVVNTEAFF
TGCGCCAGCAGCTTGGTCGTGAACACTGAAGCTTTCTTT
>TRBV6-4|TRBJ2-2|NA
CASSPRPGNTGELFF
TGTGCCAGCAGTCCCCGTCCAGGGAACACCGGGGAGCTGTTTTTT
>TRBV29-1|TRBJ2-5|NA
CSVDRTETQYF
TGCAGCGTTGACAGAACGGAGACCCAGTACTTC
>TRBV2|TRBJ1-1|TRBD1
CASSSQGANTEAFF
TGTGCCAGCAGTTCACAGGGGGCTAACACTGAAGCTTTCTTT
>TRBV6-5|TRBJ2-1|TRBD1
CASSSTGGHEQFF
TGTGCCAGCAGTTCGACAGGGGGCCATGAGCAGTTCTTC
>TRBV6-6|TRBJ1-5|NA
CASGDIYSNQPQHF
TGTGCCAGCGGTGACATTTATAGCAATCAGCCCCAGCATTTT
>TRBV6-5|TRBJ2-5|TRBD2
CASSFTSGGAVETQYF
TGTGCCAGCAGTTTTACTAGCGGGGGGGCCGTTGAGACCCAGTACTTC
>TRBV10-3|TRBJ2-7|TRBD1
CAISAGTGAYEQYF
TGTGCCATCAGTGCCGGGACAGGAGCCTACGAGCAGTACTTC
>TRBV6-1|TRBJ1-2|NA
CASFKLAGYTF
TGTGCCAGCTTTAAACTGGCGGGGTACACCTTC
>TRBV25-1|TRBJ1-1|NA
CASSEPGLWTEAFF
TGTGCCAGCAGTGAACCAGGGCTATGGACTGAAGCTTTCTTT
>TRBV6-4|TRBJ2-2|NA
CASSSQGFAGELFF
TGTGCCAGCAGCTCACAGGGTTTCGCCGGGGAGCTGTTTTTT
>TRBV6-1|TRBJ2-5|TRBD1
CASSPTGRETQYF
TGTGCCAGCAGTCCGACAGGGAGAGAGACCCAGTACTTC
>TRBV11-2|TRBJ1-2|TRBD1
CASSLDQARGQGYTF
TGTGCCAGCAGCTTAGATCAAGCCAGGGGGCAGGGCTACACCTTC
>TRBV28|TRBJ1-5|NA
CASRRSMVNQPQHF
TGTGCCAGCAGGCGATCGATGGTCAATCAGCCCCAGCATTTT
>TRBV10-2|TRBJ1-5|NA
CASSEKDFYSNQPQHF
TGCGCCAGCAGTGAGAAGGACTTTTATAGCAATCAGCCCCAGCATTTT